Listed below are T cell receptor beta chains from one sample, sequenced in a study of cytomegalovirus exposure and HLA in healthy donors. Profiling relied on immunoSEQ multiplex PCR, and the TCRdb table lists in-frame clones only, not all of them. In the table there are 200,000 to 250,000 clones, 75% to 85% of which are singletons. Sequencing was performed on PBMCs. The receptors come from a woman between 55 and 75 years old in good health and CMV-seropositive. Each CDR3 is given with its conserved first and last residue. Size is omitted from some rows. Given values are once, few, many or a class for expanded clones.

j_call,v_call,clone_size,cdr3_aa
TRBJ1-5,TRBV30,-,CAWSPRQGSDQPQHF
TRBJ2-5,TRBV2,-,CASSSQETQYF
TRBJ2-1,TRBV5-1,-,CASSLAGEDYNEQFF
TRBJ1-1,TRBV18,-,CASSPPRGGVMNTEAFF
TRBJ1-2,TRBV5-4,-,CASSSDRGYGYTF
TRBJ2-5,TRBV6-1,-,CASGGTTQETQYF
TRBJ2-1,TRBV9,-,CASSVGGSGSYNEQFF
TRBJ1-2,TRBV19,-,CASSIDSYYGYTF
TRBJ2-7,TRBV10-3,-,CAISESLYYEQYF
TRBJ1-2,TRBV30,-,CACLSGGWSYTF
TRBJ1-4,TRBV6-1,-,CASSESGSAKLFF
TRBJ2-7,TRBV7-2,-,CASSSASGGPYEQYF
TRBJ2-3,TRBV30,-,CAWSTPTGGAWVRAQYF
TRBJ1-1,TRBV9,-,CASSADLQGARLKAFF
TRBJ1-1,TRBV9,-,CASAPLQGGEAFF
TRBJ2-7,TRBV7-8,-,CASSLAQLAGIYEQYF
TRBJ2-3,TRBV5-1,-,CASSQGLGANTQYF
TRBJ1-1,TRBV27,few,CASSRQGIGTEAFF
TRBJ2-7,TRBV30,-,CAWSVQLHEQYF
TRBJ2-7,TRBV14,-,CASSPWTGSYEQYF
TRBJ1-1,TRBV6-1,few,CASSPSTVRDTEAFF
TRBJ2-1,TRBV5-6,-,CASSTYGTNEQFF
TRBJ2-5,TRBV27,-,CASSPGTGGGETQYF
TRBJ2-3,TRBV5-4,once,CASSLGLAGGLSTDTQYF
TRBJ2-1,TRBV19,-,CATNSGGAANEQFF
TRBJ2-7,TRBV4-2,-,CASSQGGGSGHLYEQYF
TRBJ2-1,TRBV2,-,CASSEIGTSAEQFF
TRBJ1-5,TRBV11-2,-,CASSEDRAQPQHF
TRBJ1-4,TRBV18,-,CASTYPQGQSTNEKLFF
TRBJ1-2,TRBV2,-,CASSEQGTGTYTF
TRBJ2-4,TRBV30,-,CAWSQRGGPGNIQYF